The clone carrying this T cell receptor (beta chain) was recorded many times. Its cognate antigen is unknown. The sample is drawn from a study of CD8 T cells in ankylosing spondylitis. Study outcomes and limitations: Those disease-linked clones were CD8+; they were also relatively rare in peripheral blood.

With 0 bases clipped from V and 8 bases from J, the junction kept 7 bases outside the gene matches. The CDR3 extends over 14 amino acids. CDR1 and CDR2 (germline): SQVTM, ANQGSEA. A single record per CDR3 protein comes from TCRdb applying MiXCR to the 5' RACE reads. There are approximately 130,000 distinct CDR3 sequences in the sample; 7% to 10% occur only once, and approximately 3.4% lies in the top ten. Sequenced: blood, either unsorted or a sorted T cell fraction (not recorded which). This chain connects TRBV29-1 to TRBJ2-1; 7 bases align to TRBD2. This clonotype originated in a male donor with ankylosing spondylitis or in good health (not recorded which). CDR3 coding DNA: TGCAGCGTTGAAGAAAGACTAGCCCGCTATGAGCAGTTCTTC. Amino acid sequence: CSVEERLARYEQFF.